This paragraph covers one TCR beta chain sequence. The antigen remains unidentified. Nonspecific anti-CD3/anti-CD28 bead stimulation represents the broad CD4+ T cell repertoire. Sorting selected CD4+ T cells upregulating both CD40 ligand and CD69. Donors had CD4+ T cell counts above 400 cells/uL and were CMV-seropositive. The sample comes from a study of persistence of HIV-infected CD4 T cells. At the level of the study: Anti-CD3/anti-CD28 beads activated more cells than antigen stimulation did. Study-wide points: Antigen-responding cells were enriched for degenerate expanded CDR3beta sequences. Compared with CD3/CD28-stimulated cells, CMV- and Gag-responding cells showed lower TCRbeta richness.

The germline V gene encodes CDR1 LNHDA and CDR2 SQIVND (reference sequence). The V end was cut by 3 bases, the J end by 2 bases, with 7 bases between. CDR3 length: 13 residues. The libraries were made with immunoSEQ version 4 in survey mode. Sequencing was performed with immunoSEQ multiplex PCR; in TCRdb, only in-frame clones are kept and a portion is missing. The sample records about 45,000 clones, about 88% being singletons. The TCR sequence derives from an adult woman with HIV who was CMV-seropositive. This specimen was CD4+ T cells sorted from PBMCs after approximately 18-hour stimulation, taken from a patient who received antiretroviral therapy. The chain recombines TRBV19 with TRBJ1-2; D is ambiguous. The CDR3 sequence is CASSISQNYGYTF. CDR3 sequence (DNA): TGTGCCAGTAGTATCTCGCAGAACTATGGCTACACCTTC.